Listed here are 26 T cell receptor beta chains from one sample, sequenced in a study of blood T cell repertoires in COVID-19. The data were produced by immunoSEQ multiplex PCR, yet TCRdb's version contains in-frame clones alone and is incomplete. The table records roughly 320,000 clones, roughly 86% of them present only once. Sequenced input: peripheral blood. The receptors were gathered from a man between 65 and 85 years old with acute or convalescent COVID-19.

In its sample, this clone was seen a few times. V usage is TRBV13 and J usage is TRBJ1-1, with D possibly TRBD1 on 5 matching bases. The germline V gene has CDR1 PRHDT and CDR2 FYEKMQ (reference sequence). Between the trimmed V and J ends, which lost 2 bases and 4 bases, there was a span of 17 bases. CDR3 length: 16 residues. For the CDR3, the DNA is TGTGCCAGCAGCTTATGGTTCAGGGATAGGGGCACTGAAGCTTTCTTT. It yields the protein CASSLWFRDRGTEAFF. Full variable domain (rest looked up from reference TRBV13 and TRBJ1-1): AAGVIQSPRHLIKEKRETATLKCYPIPRHDTVYWYQQGPGQDPQFLISFYEKMQSDKGSIPDRFSAQQFSDYHSELNMSSLELGDSALYFCASSLWFRDRGTEAFFGQGTRLTVV.

This sequence joins TRBV5-1 and TRBJ1-3, with 10 bases fitting TRBD1. The junction had 2 bases not matched to a gene; V was cut back by 4 bases and J by 1 base. Germline V gene data show CDR1 as SGHRS and CDR2 as YFSETQ. The length of the CDR3 is 15 residues. For the CDR3, the DNA is TGCGCCAGCAGCGGGACAGGGGATTCTGGAAACACCATATATTTT. It codes for CASSGTGDSGNTIYF.

The chain couples TRBV5-1 to TRBJ2-7; tentative D call: TRBD1 (6 bases). Trimming took off 4 bases at V and 3 bases at J, with 11 bases between the two ends. Germline V gene sequence: CDR1 SGHRS, CDR2 YFSETQ. The CDR3 consists of 13 residues. CDR3 residues: CASSQDSRYEQYF. CDR3 in DNA: TGCGCCAGCAGCCAGGACAGCCGCTACGAGCAGTACTTC.

This chain joins TRBV27 and TRBJ2-1; the D gene is possibly TRBD2 (5 bases). Trimming removed 3 bases from V and 4 bases from J, with 13 bases in between. Germline CDR1 and CDR2: MNHEY and SMNVEV (reference sequence). CDR3 length: 15 residues. The DNA of the CDR3 is TGTGCCAGCAGTTTTGACTCTACGGGGTACAATGAGCAGTTCTTC. Its translation: CASSFDSTGYNEQFF.

This sequence joins TRBV2 and TRBJ2-3; TRBD1 matches at 8 bases. CDR3 length: 15 amino acids. J was trimmed by 5 bases and V by 7 bases; bases with no gene match: 11. From germline, CDR1 is SNHLY and CDR2 FYNNEI. The CDR3 DNA sequence: TGTGCCAGCAACCTTTATCAGGGGGCGCGAGATACGCAGTATTTT. This gives the protein CASNLYQGARDTQYF.

V gene TRBV5-5 combines with J gene TRBJ2-2; 9 bases line up with TRBD1. The germline CDR1 and CDR2 sequences are SGHKS and YYEKEE (reference sequence). This CDR3 is 14 amino acids long. The junction had 6 bases not matched to a gene; V was cut back by 5 bases and J by 7 bases. CDR3 nucleotides: TGTGCCAGCAGGTTACAGGGGGCGGTCGGGGAGCTGTTTTTT. This codes for CASRLQGAVGELFF. Complete variable domain (other parts from reference TRBV5-5 and TRBJ2-2): DAGVTQSPTHLIKTRGQQVTLRCSPISGHKSVSWYQQVLGQGPQFIFQYYEKEERGRGNFPDRFSARQFPNYSSELNVNALLLGDSALYLCASRLQGAVGELFFGEGSRLTVL.

The table lists this clone with a count of one. The chain links TRBV19 to TRBJ1-3; 7 bases are a match to TRBD1. The CDR3 contains 14 residues. Per the germline V gene, CDR1 is LNHDA and CDR2 is SQIVND (reference sequence). V gave up 3 bases and J gave up 6 bases; unmatched junction bases: 5. CDR3 residues: CASSMTQGVNTIYF. The DNA for the CDR3 is TGTGCCAGTAGTATGACTCAGGGGGTAAACACCATATATTTT.

The rearrangement joins TRBV21-1 to TRBJ1-1. TRBV21-1 is shown as a pseudogene. CDR3 length equals 15 residues. This CDR3 reads CASSKVEWRNTEAFF. In DNA, the CDR3 is TGTGCCAGCAGCAAAGTCGAGTGGAGGAACACTGAAGCTTTCTTT.

This sequence joins TRBV7-2 and TRBJ2-7; D is uncertain. Germline CDR1 reads SGHTA; CDR2 reads FQGNSA. The V end lost 1 base, the J end lost 0 bases, and 7 bases lay between the germline ends. The CDR3 is 14 amino acids. The CDR3 DNA reads TGTGCCAGCAGCTTAGGAGGAAACTCCTACGAGCAGTACTTC. This gives the protein CASSLGGNSYEQYF.

This chain uses TRBV19 with TRBJ1-2; 7 nucleotides line up with TRBD1. V lost 4 bases, J lost 4 bases, and 6 bases stayed unmatched. There are 14 residues in the CDR3. CDR1 and CDR2 (germline): LNHDA, SQIVND (reference sequence). This CDR3 is CASSRPNRGYGYTF. In nucleotides, the CDR3 is TGTGCCAGTAGTAGACCTAACAGGGGCTATGGCTACACCTTC.

This clone was found once. CDR3 DNA sequence: TGTGCCAGCAGTTTTCCTATACTCAGGCCCACCTACAATGAGCAGTTCTTC. This encodes CASSFPILRPTYNEQFF. The chain recombines TRBV28 with TRBJ2-1; D unresolved. Germline V CDR1 and CDR2: MDHEN, SYDVKM. This CDR3 has 17 amino acids. V gave up 3 bases and J gave up 2 bases, with 17 bases separating them. The complete variable domain, with remaining parts taken from reference TRBV28 and TRBJ2-1, reads DVKVTQSSRYLVKRTGEKVFLECVQDMDHENMFWYRQDPGLGLRLIYFSYDVKMKEKGDIPEGYSVSREKKERFSLILESASTNQTSMYLCASSFPILRPTYNEQFFGPGTRLTVL.

This chain joins TRBV7-2 and TRBJ1-4, with TRBD1 matching over 12 bases. This CDR3 is 15 amino acids long. After removal of 0 bases from V and 10 bases from J, the junction contained 3 bases not matched to a gene. The germline V gene encodes CDR1 SGHTA and CDR2 FQGNSA. The CDR3 loop is CASSLAGTGGAKLFF. CDR3 in DNA: TGTGCCAGCAGCTTAGCAGGGACAGGGGGCGCAAAACTGTTTTTT.

The chain couples TRBV6-2 or TRBV6-3 to TRBJ1-5; D ambiguous. Germline assignment: CDR1 MNHEY and CDR2 SVGEGT. The CDR3 covers 14 residues. V lost 5 bases and J 2 bases, leaving 10 bases between the germline ends. The CDR3 spells CASSNIGGNQPQHF. The CDR3 bases are TGTGCCAGCAGTAACATCGGGGGCAATCAGCCCCAGCATTTT.

The chain employs TRBV28 and TRBJ1-1; the D is unclear. This CDR3 has 12 amino acids. Trimming took 11 bases from V and 1 from J, leaving 11 bases between them. Germline CDR1 MDHEN, CDR2 SYDVKM. CDR3 residues: CAHSRENTEAFF. The CDR3 bases are TGTGCCCACAGCCGGGAGAACACTGAAGCTTTCTTT.

This sequence joins TRBV21-1 and TRBJ2-5; the DNA was not used to check the table's D call, TRBD1. TRBV21-1 is a pseudogene. The CDR3 totals 13 residues. This CDR3 is CAKATGGEETQYF. The CDR3 DNA is TGTGCGAAAGCAACAGGGGGGGAAGAGACCCAGTACTTC.

The chain employs TRBV28 and TRBJ1-1, with TRBD1 matching over 8 bases. This CDR3 has 17 residues. Trimming at V came to 7 bases and at J to 2 bases, leaving 15 bases not matched to a gene. Per germline, CDR1 MDHEN and CDR2 SYDVKM. This CDR3 reads CASTKKPRTGYNTEAFF. The CDR3 coding sequence is TGTGCCAGCACGAAGAAACCCAGGACAGGGTATAACACTGAAGCTTTCTTT. The entire variable domain, with the rest obtained from reference TRBV28 and TRBJ1-1, is as follows: DVKVTQSSRYLVKRTGEKVFLECVQDMDHENMFWYRQDPGLGLRLIYFSYDVKMKEKGDIPEGYSVSREKKERFSLILESASTNQTSMYLCASTKKPRTGYNTEAFFGQGTRLTVV.

The rearrangement links TRBV5-1 to TRBJ1-1; the match to TRBD1 covers 10 bases. After removal of 4 bases from V and 4 bases from J, the junction contained 4 bases not matched to a gene. Germline V gene sequence: CDR1 SGHRS, CDR2 YFSETQ. This CDR3 contains 14 residues. The CDR3 sequence: CASSGQGVGTEAFF. In nucleotides, the CDR3 is TGCGCCAGCAGCGGACAGGGGGTGGGCACTGAAGCTTTCTTT.

This clone was found a few times. The rearrangement uses TRBV6-1 and TRBJ1-3; 8 nucleotides align to TRBD1. V lost 2 bases, J lost 2 bases, and 5 bases stayed unmatched. The CDR3 is made up of 16 amino acids. Germline CDR1 MNHNS, CDR2 SASEGT. The CDR3 region is CASSEQGARTGNTIYF. For the CDR3, the DNA is TGTGCCAGCAGTGAACAGGGGGCGAGAACTGGAAACACCATATATTTT.

This chain connects TRBV9 to TRBJ2-3; D gene uncertain. V was trimmed by 3 bases and J by 0 bases, leaving 5 bases between them. CDR3 length equals 13 residues. Germline V gives CDR1 SGDLS, CDR2 YYNGEE. CDR3 nucleotides: TGTGCCAGCAGCGCTTCTAGCACAGATACGCAGTATTTT. It translates to CASSASSTDTQYF.

The rearrangement uses TRBV24-1 and TRBJ2-5; D perhaps matches TRBD2 (6 bases). V was shortened by 5 bases and J by 0 bases, with 9 bases between the two germline ends. Germline V gene sequence: CDR1 KGHDR, CDR2 SFDVKD. The CDR3 is 14 residues long. The CDR3 bases are TGTGCCACCAGTGCTTGGAGGGACCAAGAGACCCAGTACTTC. It encodes CATSAWRDQETQYF.

J is TRBJ2-7 and V is TRBV20-1; 7 nucleotides line up with TRBD1. V gave up 5 bases and J gave up 7 bases; unmatched junction bases: 5. The CDR3 spans 11 residues. CDR1 and CDR2 (germline): DFQATT, SNEGSKA (reference sequence). The CDR3 reads CSAWTGGEQYF. The CDR3 DNA follows: TGCAGTGCTTGGACAGGCGGTGAGCAGTACTTC.

This chain connects TRBV6-5 to TRBJ2-7; 12 bases are a match to TRBD2. CDR3 length: 15 amino acids. Germline V gene data show CDR1 as MNHEY and CDR2 as SVGAGI. V was pared by 5 bases and J by 7 bases, with 9 bases of the junction left unmatched. Written as DNA, the CDR3 is TGTGCCAGCAGTCGACTAGCGGGAGAGTTTAGAGAGCAGTACTTC. It is translated as CASSRLAGEFREQYF.

The chain carries TRBV6-2 or TRBV6-3 and TRBJ2-1; TRBD2 is a possible D gene (6 bases). Germline assignment: CDR1 MNHEY and CDR2 SVGEGT. V lost 5 bases and J 3 bases, leaving 14 bases between the germline ends. The CDR3 has 15 residues. In DNA, the CDR3 is TGTGCCAGCAGTCCCGGGGGATATAACTACAATGAGCAGTTCTTC. It is translated as CASSPGGYNYNEQFF.

The chain couples TRBV7-2 to TRBJ2-3; TRBD2 might be the D (7 bases). CDR1 and CDR2 from the germline V gene are SGHTA and FQGNSA. The CDR3 consists of 17 residues. V lost 2 bases and J 1 base, leaving 16 bases between the germline ends. The CDR3 is CASSLSIGRGRTDTQYF. CDR3 DNA sequence: TGTGCCAGCAGCTTAAGTATTGGGCGGGGGCGCACAGATACGCAGTATTTT.

The CDR3 loop reads CASSPTGGVNQPQHF. As DNA, the CDR3 is TGTGCCAGCTCACCTACAGGGGGCGTCAATCAGCCCCAGCATTTT. The chain links TRBV18 to TRBJ1-5; 9 bases align to TRBD1. The CDR3 covers 15 residues. The junction had 3 bases not matched to a gene; V was cut back by 3 bases and J by 3 bases. The germline V gene has CDR1 KGHSH and CDR2 LQKENI.

The chain recombines TRBV19 with TRBJ2-2; 8 positions match TRBD2. J was trimmed by 4 bases and V by 3 bases; bases with no gene match: 4. The CDR3 has 15 amino acids. Germline V gene sequence: CDR1 LNHDA, CDR2 SQIVND (reference sequence). The CDR3 DNA reads TGTGCCAGTAGTATCCCCGGGAGGGTCACCGGGGAGCTGTTTTTT. It yields the protein CASSIPGRVTGELFF.